This TCR beta chain emerged from a study of read filtering for tumor transcriptome and immune sequencing. Across the study: Per sample, TCR-region reads ranged about 4 to 11 million by IR-seq, roughly 80 to 1273 by RNA-seq.

The CDR3 has 15 residues. The germline gives CDR1 MNHNS, CDR2 SASEGT. The V and J ends lost 11 bases and 5 bases, in that order; junction bases with no gene match: 12. At the time of active disease, bone marrow was collected from every patient. From 300 to 450 ng of RNA, a library with molecular barcoded alpha/delta and beta/gamma adaptors was made. TCRdb fed the reads into MiXCR, producing one record per CDR3 protein. The repertoire consists of 94,000 or so distinct CDR3 sequences, with 9% to 15% occurring once and the leading ten covering about 15%. The sample taken for sequencing was a population of CD138-negative cells sorted from bone marrow. This chain links TRBV6-1 with TRBJ2-1, with 10 bases identical to TRBD2. This TCR was sampled from a donor aged 40 or older with multiple myeloma. The CDR3 DNA sequence: TGTGCCGGCGGAGGAACTAGCGGGGTTGACAATGAGCAGTTCTTC. Translation gives CAGGGTSGVDNEQFF.